This record covers a single TCR beta chain. This clonotype was detected many times. The antigen it recognizes is unknown. No base quality information exists; no much larger clone differs at one position. These data come from a study of T cells in Graves' hyperthyroidism and ophthalmopathy (dated by TCRdb to 2018 to 2020). About the investigation overall: Peripheral blood was collected at initial diagnosis, before any treatment. To identify TCR V-J signatures that set the groups apart, the researchers used a discovery cohort of 100 patients, made up of 40 to 45 with Graves' ophthalmopathy and some 58 with stable Graves' hyperthyroidism. Prospective prediction of ophthalmopathy was tested in an independent validation cohort consisting of roughly 19 hyperthyroidism patients and approximately 16 patients who later progressed to ophthalmopathy. The 90 or so discovery patients were randomly split 7:3 into training and test sets. In addition, the study compared T-cell repertoires in thyroid tissue and in blood from five or six Graves' hyperthyroidism patients. After sampling, hyperthyroidism patients received methimazole starting at 30 mg daily, and ophthalmopathy patients received high-dose intravenous methylprednisolone. According to the paper, TCR Vbeta CDR3 sequencing was carried out on about 140 peripheral blood samples, which came from 40 to 45 ophthalmopathy, 80 or so hyperthyroidism and approximately 17 progressor patients. Results and caveats for the whole study, not just this receptor: No statistical method was used to fix the sample size in advance, and group allocation was not hidden from the investigators. In validation, the model predicted progression to ophthalmopathy a median of roughly 6.1 months before onset, with approximately 70% sensitivity and 72.22% specificity. In cross-validation, a model built on a 13 V-J signature told ophthalmopathy apart from stable hyperthyroidism with approximately 90% sensitivity and roughly 83% specificity, and in testing the same model reached 80%/75%. Blood samples also contained most of the expanded thyroid clonotypes (frequency above 0.001), which suggests that blood repertoires may reflect thyroid immune responses.

Ophthalmopathy patients had moderately to severely active disease, with a Clinical Activity Score of 3 or more, a NOSPECS grade of 4 or more, and a disease duration of less than 3 months. Exclusion was applied to patients with uncontrolled infections, other autoimmune diseases, pregnancy or lactation. Diagnoses were based on clinical symptoms, serum thyroxine and TRAb, thyroid ultrasound and orbital computed tomography. Ficoll-Paque density gradient centrifugation was used to isolate PBMCs from 10 ml of fresh peripheral blood. Total RNA was extracted using Trizol reagent, and RNA quality was assessed on an Agilent 2100 Bioanalyzer. V gives up 4 bases and J gives up 4 bases, and the segment between their germline ends measures 15 bases. Reading the germline V gene gives CDR1 SGHRS and CDR2 YFSETQ. The CDR3 starts with the cysteine, ends with the phenylalanine, and has 14 residues. The only DNA kept is the CDR3, 42 bases in frame from the first base.

Amplification of TCR beta CDR3 regions was carried out from RNA transcripts. For the first round of RT-PCR on the TCR CDR3, the HTBI primer set was used together with the Qiagen OneStep RT-PCR kit. The libraries were constructed in a second round of multiplex PCR and then size-selected and purified. Sequencing of the libraries was done on an Illumina HiSeq2000 using paired-end 100 bp reads. On the authors' methods: SOAPnuke was used to process the raw data, removing reads that contained adapters or uncalled bases, had a mean Phred below 15, or lacked an exact match to the constant primer or identifier. High-quality paired reads were merged with COPE v1.2.5, and unique nucleotide sequences were defined as clonotypes. Clonotypes were aligned to IMGT TRBV, TRBD and TRBJ reference segments using MiTCR v1.1. The analysis was restricted to V-J combinations with a frequency above 0.0001, which together covered roughly 99% of the repertoires. A TCS score was defined as the ratio of F50 (clonal expansion) to E x V (chaos), with BLOSUM62-based TCRdist applied between CDR3 peptides within each V-J. Welch's t-statistics and random forest reduced approximately 520 V-J features to fewer than 15, which were used in a naive Bayes classifier (R e1071). TCRdb's own reprocessing of the public reads used fastp at Q25 and MiXCR and kept productive beta chains. Entries are consolidated by CDR3 protein sequence, retaining the most common genes and DNA. The V and J calls follow TCRdb's processing rather than the paper's. The sample profile shows about 590,000 distinct CDR3 sequences; 14% of them were found once. Around 7% of the sample is taken by the ten largest.

The clonotype originates from a woman aged 18-30 years with Graves' ophthalmopathy. The sample taken for sequencing was blood. The chain is made from TRBV5-1 and TRBJ2-7, with the identity of the D gene unclear. The bases are TGCGCCAGCAGCGTAAACCGGGCCTCGTACGAGCAGTACTTC. Translated, this is CASSVNRASYEQYF.